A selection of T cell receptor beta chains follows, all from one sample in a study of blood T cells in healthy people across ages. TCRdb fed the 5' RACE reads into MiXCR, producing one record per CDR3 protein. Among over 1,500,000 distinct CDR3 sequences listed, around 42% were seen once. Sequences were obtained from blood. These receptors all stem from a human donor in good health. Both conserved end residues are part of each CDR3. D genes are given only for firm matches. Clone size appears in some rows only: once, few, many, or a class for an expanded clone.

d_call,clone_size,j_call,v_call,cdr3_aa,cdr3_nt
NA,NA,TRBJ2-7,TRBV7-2,CASSSGRVGYEQYF,TGTGCCAGCAGCTCAGGTCGGGTAGGCTACGAGCAGTACTTC
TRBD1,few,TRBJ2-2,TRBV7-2,CASSPGQANTGELFF,TGTGCCAGCAGCCCAGGACAGGCGAACACCGGGGAGCTGTTTTTT
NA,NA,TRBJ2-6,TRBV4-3,CASSQDVSGARSGANVLTF,TGCGCCAGCAGCCAAGATGTGTCAGGGGCCCGCTCTGGGGCCAACGTCCTGACTTTC
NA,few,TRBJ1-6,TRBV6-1,CASEYRDRTNNSPLHF,TGTGCCAGCGAGTACCGCGACCGAACCAATAATTCACCCCTCCACTTT
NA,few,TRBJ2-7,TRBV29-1,CSVRESSYNEQYF,TGCAGCGTTAGAGAAAGCTCCTACAATGAGCAGTACTTC
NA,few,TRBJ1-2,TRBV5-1,CASAPHGPNYGYTF,TGCGCCAGCGCACCTCACGGACCTAACTATGGCTACACCTTC
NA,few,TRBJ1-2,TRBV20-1,CSAIKTSGYTF,TGCAGTGCTATAAAGACGAGTGGCTACACCTTC
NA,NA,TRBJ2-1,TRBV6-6,CASRAHRESSYNEQFF,TGTGCCAGCAGGGCTCACAGGGAGAGCTCCTACAATGAGCAGTTCTTC
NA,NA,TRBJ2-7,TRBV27,CASSSAGDEQYF,TGTGCCAGCAGTTCCGCGGGTGACGAGCAGTACTTC
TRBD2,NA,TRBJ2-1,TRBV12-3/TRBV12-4,CASTGGADHNEQFF,TGTGCCAGCACCGGGGGGGCGGATCACAATGAGCAGTTCTTC
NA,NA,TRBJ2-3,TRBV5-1,CASSEGSTAADTQYF,TGCGCCAGCAGCGAGGGTTCCACAGCGGCAGATACGCAGTATTTT
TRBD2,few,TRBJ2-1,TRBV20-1,CSASGTSGDTTDEQFF,TGCAGTGCTAGCGGGACTAGCGGGGACACCACCGATGAGCAGTTCTTC
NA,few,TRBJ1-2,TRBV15,CATSRDGGRGGYTF,TGTGCCACCAGCAGAGACGGGGGCCGAGGTGGCTACACCTTC
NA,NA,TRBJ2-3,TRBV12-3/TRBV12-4,CASRAGQNLLGGTQYF,TGTGCCAGCAGAGCGGGACAGAACCTTTTAGGGGGTACGCAGTATTTT
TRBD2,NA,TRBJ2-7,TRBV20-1,CSARGLAGNYEQYF,TGCAGTGCTAGGGGGCTAGCGGGGAACTACGAGCAGTACTTC
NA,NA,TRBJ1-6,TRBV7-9,CASSLDSPYNSPLHF,TGTGCCAGCAGCTTAGACAGCCCATATAATTCACCCCTCCACTTT
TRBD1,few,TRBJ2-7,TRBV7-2,CASSPTGQNEQYF,TGTGCCAGCAGCCCGACGGGACAGAACGAGCAGTACTTC
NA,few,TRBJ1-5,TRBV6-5,CASSRGSISPQHF,TGTGCCAGCAGCCGGGGGTCAATCTCGCCCCAGCATTTT
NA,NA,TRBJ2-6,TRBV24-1,CATSDPQGTGANVLTF,TGTGCCACCAGTGATCCCCAGGGAACCGGGGCCAACGTCCTGACTTTC
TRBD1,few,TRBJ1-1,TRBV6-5,CASKEAGGNTEAFF,TGTGCCTCCAAGGAGGCAGGGGGGAACACTGAAGCTTTCTTT
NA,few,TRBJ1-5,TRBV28,CASRAYRGLEQPQHF,TGTGCCAGCAGGGCATACCGGGGGCTAGAGCAGCCCCAGCATTTT
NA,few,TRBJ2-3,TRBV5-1,CASSLRTASLTDTQYF,TGCGCCAGCAGCTTACGGACAGCCTCTCTCACAGATACGCAGTATTTT
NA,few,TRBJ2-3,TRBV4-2,CASSARDGSTDTQYF,TGTGCCAGCAGCGCCCGGGACGGCAGCACAGATACGCAGTATTTT
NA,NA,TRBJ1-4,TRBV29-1,CSVEGGGGEKLFF,TGCAGCGTTGAGGGAGGGGGTGGCGAAAAACTGTTTTTT
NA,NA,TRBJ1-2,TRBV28,CASKRGVDGYTF,TGTGCCAGCAAAAGAGGGGTGGATGGCTACACCTTC
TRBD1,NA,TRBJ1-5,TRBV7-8,CASSLRAGGDNQPQHF,TGTGCCAGCAGCTTAAGGGCAGGGGGAGACAATCAGCCCCAGCATTTT
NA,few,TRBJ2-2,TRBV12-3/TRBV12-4,CASTNTGELFF,TGTGCCAGTACGAACACCGGGGAGCTGTTTTTT
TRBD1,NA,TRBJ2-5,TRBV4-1,CASKGQGSWETQYF,TGCGCCAGCAAAGGACAGGGAAGCTGGGAGACCCAGTACTTC
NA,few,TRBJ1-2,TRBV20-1,CSASRPGNYGYTF,TGCAGTGCTAGCCGCCCCGGTAACTATGGCTACACCTTC
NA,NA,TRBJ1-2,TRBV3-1,CASSKRVNYGYTF,TGTGCCAGCAGCAAGAGGGTCAACTATGGCTACACCTTC
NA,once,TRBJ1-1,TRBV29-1,CSVGDTTSEAFF,TGCAGCGTAGGAGACACAACAAGTGAAGCTTTCTTT